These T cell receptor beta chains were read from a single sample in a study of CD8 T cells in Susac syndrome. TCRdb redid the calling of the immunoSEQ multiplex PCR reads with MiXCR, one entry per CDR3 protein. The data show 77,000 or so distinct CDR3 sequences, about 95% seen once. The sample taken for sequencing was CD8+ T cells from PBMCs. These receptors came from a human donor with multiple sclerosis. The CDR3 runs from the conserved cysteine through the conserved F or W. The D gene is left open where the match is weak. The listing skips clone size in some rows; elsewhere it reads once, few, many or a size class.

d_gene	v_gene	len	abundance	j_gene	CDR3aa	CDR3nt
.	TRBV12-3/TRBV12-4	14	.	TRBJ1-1	CASSHTDGNTEAFF	TGTGCCAGCAGCCACACTGATGGGAACACTGAAGCTTTCTTT
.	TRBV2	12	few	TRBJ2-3	CASSGRTDTQYF	TGTGCCAGCAGTGGCCGCACAGATACGCAGTATTTT
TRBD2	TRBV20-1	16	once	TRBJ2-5	CSARSPGGGAQETQYF	TGCAGTGCTAGATCTCCTGGCGGGGGGGCCCAAGAGACCCAGTACTTC
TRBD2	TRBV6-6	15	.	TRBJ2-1	CASSDSSGGAGEQFF	TGTGCCAGCAGTGATTCTAGCGGGGGGGCCGGTGAGCAGTTCTTC
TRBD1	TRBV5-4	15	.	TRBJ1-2	CASSSYPDRAPGYTF	TGTGCCAGCAGCTCATACCCGGACAGGGCCCCTGGCTACACCTTC
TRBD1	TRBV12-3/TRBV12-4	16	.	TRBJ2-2	CASSPGTAFGGGELFF	TGTGCCAGCAGTCCCGGGACAGCTTTTGGTGGCGGGGAGCTGTTTTTT
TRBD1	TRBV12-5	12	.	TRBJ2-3	CAKGQHTDTQYF	TGTGCCAAGGGACAGCACACAGATACGCAGTATTTT
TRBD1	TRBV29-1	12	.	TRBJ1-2	CSVVGDSYGYTF	TGCAGCGTTGTTGGGGACAGCTATGGCTACACCTTC
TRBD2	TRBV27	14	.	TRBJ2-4	CASSGSGVLYIQYF	TGTGCCAGCTCGGGTAGCGGGGTTCTCTACATTCAGTACTTC
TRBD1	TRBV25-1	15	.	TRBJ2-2	CASSESDRVTGELFF	TGTGCCAGCAGTGAATCCGACAGGGTCACCGGGGAGCTGTTTTTT
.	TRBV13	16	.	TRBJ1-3	CASSLGSGSSGNTIYF	TGTGCCAGCAGCTTGGGCAGCGGCTCCTCTGGAAACACCATATATTTT
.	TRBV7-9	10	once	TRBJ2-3	CASSLGTQYF	TGTGCCAGCAGCTTGGGTACGCAGTATTTT
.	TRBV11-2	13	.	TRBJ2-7	CASSSGQSYEQYF	TGTGCCAGCAGCTCCGGACAGTCCTACGAGCAGTACTTC
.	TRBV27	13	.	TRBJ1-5	CASSFFPAQPQHF	TGTGCCAGCAGTTTTTTCCCTGCTCAGCCCCAGCATTTT
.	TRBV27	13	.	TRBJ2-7	CASSLGLTYEQYF	TGTGCCAGCAGCCTTGGACTGACCTACGAGCAGTACTTC
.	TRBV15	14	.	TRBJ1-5	CATSRYGSNQPQHF	TGTGCCACCAGCAGGTACGGTAGCAATCAGCCCCAGCATTTT
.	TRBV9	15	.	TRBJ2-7	CASSPFENRPYEQYF	TGTGCCAGCAGCCCCTTTGAGAACAGACCCTACGAGCAGTACTTC
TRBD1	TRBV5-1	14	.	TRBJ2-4	CASSLAGQGNIQYF	TGCGCCAGCAGCTTGGCGGGACAGGGGAACATTCAGTACTTC
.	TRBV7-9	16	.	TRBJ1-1	CASSSGGRDLNTEAFF	TGTGCCAGCAGCTCTGGGGGACGGGACCTGAACACTGAAGCTTTCTTT
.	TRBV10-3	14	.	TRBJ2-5	CAIIPTFPGETQYF	TGTGCCATCATTCCGACTTTCCCCGGGGAGACCCAGTACTTC
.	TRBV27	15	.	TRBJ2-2	CASTPGLVNTGELFF	TGTGCCAGCACCCCGGGGCTCGTCAACACCGGGGAGCTGTTTTTT
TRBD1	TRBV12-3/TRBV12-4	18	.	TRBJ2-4	CASSPQGQGRWGKNIQYF	TGTGCCAGCAGTCCCCAGGGACAGGGGCGCTGGGGCAAAAACATTCAGTACTTC
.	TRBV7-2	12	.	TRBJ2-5	CASSSLGETQYF	TGTGCCAGCAGTTCCTTAGGAGAGACCCAGTACTTC
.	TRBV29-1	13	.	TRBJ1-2	CSVVYRASYGYTF	TGCAGCGTCGTTTACAGGGCATCCTATGGCTACACCTTC
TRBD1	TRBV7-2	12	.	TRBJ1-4	CASSSDRVKLFF	TGTGCCAGCAGCTCCGACAGGGTAAAACTGTTTTTT
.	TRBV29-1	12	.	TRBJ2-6	CSVSSGANVLTF	TGCAGCGTTAGCTCTGGGGCCAACGTCCTGACTTTC
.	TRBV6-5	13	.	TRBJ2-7	CASTGRLMDEQYF	TGTGCCAGCACCGGCCGGCTGATGGACGAGCAGTACTTC
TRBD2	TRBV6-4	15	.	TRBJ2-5	CASSQLAGHQETQYF	TGTGCCAGCAGTCAACTAGCGGGGCACCAAGAGACCCAGTACTTC
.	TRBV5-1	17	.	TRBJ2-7	CASSSRLGTAAFHEQYF	TGCGCCAGCAGCTCACGACTAGGGACAGCGGCTTTCCACGAGCAGTACTTC
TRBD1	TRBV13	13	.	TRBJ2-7	CASSEGARNEQYF	TGTGCCAGCAGCGAGGGGGCCAGGAACGAGCAGTACTTC
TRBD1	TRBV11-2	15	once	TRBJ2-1	CASSPFPTGVNEQFF	TGTGCCAGCAGCCCTTTCCCGACAGGGGTCAATGAGCAGTTCTTC
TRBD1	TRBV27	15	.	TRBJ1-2	CASRDRGRGSYGYTF	TGTGCCAGCCGAGACAGGGGGCGCGGTAGCTATGGCTACACCTTC